This TCR beta chain originates from a study of OX40 agonist ivuxolimab in advanced cancers. Study summary: Every patient in dose escalation had hepatocellular carcinoma, melanoma, renal cell or head and neck cancer.

Trimming removed 6 bases from V and 5 bases from J, with 20 bases in between. This CDR3 has 16 residues. The germline V gene has CDR1 MNHEY and CDR2 SMNVEV (reference sequence). Clones were read by immunoSEQ multiplex PCR, and TCRdb kept only the in-frame ones, dropping some. The sample lists 78,000 or so clones; about 92% were seen once. A note on this clone: What it recognizes is unknown.

Overall study findings and caveats: Nonresponders included some who also had low normalized T-cell clonal expansion.

This chain connects TRBV27 to TRBJ1-5; D may be TRBD1 (5 bases). The sequence was collected from an adult with an advanced solid tumor such as melanoma, head and neck, liver or kidney cancer. Sequences were derived from CD4+ or CD8+ T cells sorted from blood, sampled in a trial of the OX40 agonist ivuxolimab. This chain's CDR3 is CASSLTPTVPHQPQHF. The CDR3 bases are TGTGCCAGCAGCCTAACGCCGACAGTCCCTCATCAGCCCCAGCATTTT.